This T cell receptor (beta chain) emerged from a study of CD8 T cells in ankylosing spondylitis. Findings of the study overall: Typical of ankylosing spondylitis blood, it appeared, was a TCR beta motif of under 10 highly homologous variants.

Of note for this clonotype: No antigen is known for it.

TCRdb itself ran the 5' RACE reads through MiXCR, one entry per CDR3 protein. Here the sample spans approximately 540,000 distinct CDR3 sequences, roughly 12% being singletons. This receptor was obtained from a male donor with ankylosing spondylitis. The material sequenced was blood, either unsorted or a sorted T cell fraction (not recorded which).

The CDR3 here is CASRKDRWTQYF. In DNA, the CDR3 is TGTGCCAGCAGAAAGGACAGGTGGACGCAGTATTTT. The gene calls are TRBV7-9 and TRBJ2-3, with 7 bases fitting TRBD1. V shed 6 bases and J 9 bases; nucleotides not matched to a gene: 6. CDR3 length equals 12 residues. From germline, CDR1 is SEHNR and CDR2 FQNEAQ (reference sequence).